These 29 T cell receptor beta chains came from one sample sequenced in a study of CD8 T cells in Susac syndrome. The authors reverse transcribed about 0.5 to 1 ug RNA with random hexamers. TCRdb re-called the immunoSEQ multiplex PCR reads with MiXCR, one entry per CDR3 protein. Here the sample spans 130,000 to 150,000 distinct CDR3 sequences, more than 90% being singletons. The specimen was CD4+ T cells from PBMCs. The receptors stem from a human donor with Susac syndrome.

The sample holds one count of this clonotype. V is TRBV11-2 and J is TRBJ2-1; D unclear. CDR1 and CDR2 from the germline V gene are SGHAT and FQNNGV. The CDR3 spans 16 residues. V lost 0 bases to trimming and J lost 0 bases, with 9 bases between them. The CDR3 reads CASSLDLASSYNEQFF. The CDR3 bases are TGTGCCAGCAGCTTAGATCTGGCGAGCTCCTACAATGAGCAGTTCTTC.

This rearrangement joins TRBV9 to TRBJ1-2; possible D gene TRBD1, 6 bases. The germline V gene encodes CDR1 SGDLS and CDR2 YYNGEE. Trimming pared 3 bases from V and 7 bases from J, leaving 25 bases between. The CDR3 loop spans 17 amino acids. The CDR3 sequence: CASSARDTIATRGGYTF. For the CDR3, the DNA is TGTGCCAGCAGCGCCCGGGACACCATAGCTACAAGGGGTGGCTACACCTTC.

The chain joins TRBV12-3 or TRBV12-4 to TRBJ1-1; D perhaps matches TRBD1 (6 bases). V was clipped by 7 bases and J by 2 bases, with 11 bases between them. This CDR3 has 13 amino acids. The CDR3 reads CASTEDRNTEAFF. DNA of the CDR3: TGTGCCAGCACCGAGGACAGAAACACTGAAGCTTTCTTT.

The chain joins TRBV20-1 to TRBJ1-2, with D possibly TRBD1 on 5 matching bases. V lost 3 bases, J lost 5 bases, and 10 bases lay in between. CDR1 DFQATT and CDR2 SNEGSKA come from the germline V gene (reference sequence). The CDR3 sequence is 12 residues long. This CDR3 is CSASGGTYGYTF. As DNA, the CDR3 is TGCAGTGCTAGTGGGGGGACTTATGGCTACACCTTC.

The gene calls are TRBV7-8 and TRBJ1-1, with 8 bases identical to TRBD1. J lost 12 bases, V lost 5 bases, and 14 bases had no gene match. The germline V gene has CDR1 SGHVS and CDR2 FQNEAQ. The CDR3 length is 14 residues. The CDR3 bases are TGTGCCAGCAGCCGAGAGGGACAGGTTTATCCCCCTTTCTTT. Translated: CASSREGQVYPPFF. The complete variable domain, with remaining parts taken from reference TRBV7-8 and TRBJ1-1, reads GAGVSQSPRYKVAKRGQDVALRCDPISGHVSLFWYQQALGQGPEFLTYFQNEAQLDKSGLPSDRFFAERPEGSVSTLKIQRTQQEDSAVYLCASSREGQVYPPFFGQGTRLTVV.

The chain couples TRBV7-2 to TRBJ2-5, with a tentative D call TRBD1 (5 bases). The germline V gene has CDR1 SGHTA and CDR2 FQGNSA. Trimming removed 5 bases from V and 8 bases from J, with 15 bases in between. This CDR3 region has 13 residues. The CDR3 loop is CASSPRNQGTQYF. The CDR3 nucleotides read TGTGCCAGCAGCCCCAGGAATCAGGGAACCCAGTACTTC. Together with reference TRBV7-2 and TRBJ2-5, the CDR3 gives the full variable domain: GAGVSQSPSNKVTEKGKDVELRCDPISGHTALYWYRQSLGQGLEFLIYFQGNSAPDKSGLPSDRFSAERTGGSVSTLTIQRTQQEDSAVYLCASSPRNQGTQYFGPGTRLLVL.

J is TRBJ2-7 and V is TRBV24-1; 8 bases are shared with TRBD1. The CDR3 sequence is 13 residues long. The trim removed 12 bases at V and 7 bases at J, leaving 13 bases unmatched. The V gene's germline CDR1 is KGHDR and CDR2 SFDVKD. The CDR3: CAVRTGSSGEQYF. The CDR3 bases are TGTGCCGTGAGGACAGGGTCCTCGGGGGAGCAGTACTTC.

The chain combines TRBV12-3 or TRBV12-4 with TRBJ1-2, with D perhaps matching TRBD1 (5 bases). V lost 2 bases to trimming and J lost 4 bases, with 8 bases between them. This CDR3 is 13 amino acids long. The CDR3 is CASSLRGGYGYTF. CDR3 nucleotide sequence: TGTGCCAGCAGTTTAAGGGGTGGCTATGGCTACACCTTC.

This chain links TRBV14 with TRBJ1-2; TRBD1 aligns across 7 bases. There are 13 residues in the CDR3. The germline gives CDR1 SGHDN, CDR2 FVKESK. V lost 4 bases and J lost 7; bases outside the gene matches: 6. The CDR3: CASSPGQSSGYTF. In DNA, the CDR3 is TGTGCCAGCAGCCCGGGACAGTCGAGTGGCTACACCTTC.

This clonotype is a singleton in its sample. This chain connects TRBV29-1 to TRBJ2-5, with 9 nucleotides matching TRBD1. Germline V CDR1 and CDR2: SQVTM, ANQGSEA. V was pared by 7 bases and J by 5 bases, with 8 bases of the junction left unmatched. The CDR3 has 13 amino acids. The CDR3 nucleotides are TGCAGCGGACGACAGGGGGTTGGGGAGACCCAGTACTTC. The encoded protein is CSGRQGVGETQYF. The full variable domain, its missing parts supplied by reference TRBV29-1 and TRBJ2-5, is SAVISQKPSRDICQRGTSLTIQCQVDSQVTMMFWYRQQPGQSLTLIATANQGSEATYESGFVIDKFPISRPNLTFSTLTVSNMSPEDSSIYLCSGRQGVGETQYFGPGTRLLVL.

This clonotype was observed a single time. This rearrangement joins TRBV19 to TRBJ2-5, with D unclear. Trimming removed 5 bases from V and 5 bases from J, with 15 bases in between. Germline V gene sequence: CDR1 LNHDA, CDR2 SQIVND (reference sequence). This CDR3 is 14 amino acids long. CDR3 region: CASSHQAVGETQYF. In DNA form, the CDR3 reads TGTGCCAGTAGTCACCAGGCGGTGGGGGAGACCCAGTACTTC.

The chain uses TRBV7-8 and TRBJ1-1, with 9 bases that match TRBD1. With 5 bases clipped from V and 7 bases from J, the junction kept 8 bases outside the gene matches. The CDR3 totals 14 residues. Germline V gene data show CDR1 as SGHVS and CDR2 as FQNEAQ. The DNA for the CDR3 is TGTGCCAGCAGCGTACGGACAGGGGTTGGTGAAGCTTTCTTT. Its protein is CASSVRTGVGEAFF.

This clonotype came up a few times. This chain joins TRBV18 and TRBJ1-1; the D is unclear. CDR3 size: 14 residues. V was pared by 6 bases and J by 0 bases, with 11 bases between. The germline V gene encodes CDR1 KGHSH and CDR2 LQKENI. CDR3 region: CASSPLPVNTEAFF. For the CDR3, the DNA is TGTGCCAGCTCCCCCCTGCCGGTGAACACTGAAGCTTTCTTT.

This sequence joins TRBV25-1 and TRBJ2-5; D gene unclear. CDR3 length: 15 residues. The V gene's germline CDR1 is MGHDK and CDR2 SYGVNS. Trimming pared 3 bases from V and 1 base from J, leaving 12 bases between. The CDR3 DNA sequence: TGTGCCAGCAGTGAGCTCGGGCCTATCCAAGAGACCCAGTACTTC. Translation gives CASSELGPIQETQYF.

The chain couples TRBV5-6 to TRBJ2-7, with 7 bases aligning to TRBD2. The CDR3 spans 14 residues. Per germline, CDR1 SGHDT and CDR2 YYEEEE. The V and J ends lost 5 bases and 1 base, in that order; junction bases with no gene match: 6. CDR3 protein: CASRVSGVSYEQYF. The CDR3 bases are TGTGCCAGCAGGGTGAGCGGGGTGTCCTACGAGCAGTACTTC.

The chain combines TRBV9 with TRBJ1-3; D is ambiguous. V gave up 4 bases and J gave up 6 bases, with 23 bases separating them. Germline V gene lookup returns CDR1 SGDLS and CDR2 YYNGEE. The CDR3 runs to 17 residues. CDR3 DNA sequence: TGTGCCAGCAGCCCAAGTTTATCGTCCGGCGCCTCAAACACCATATATTTT. Residues: CASSPSLSSGASNTIYF.

The chain joins TRBV12-5 to TRBJ1-1; no clear D gene. CDR1 and CDR2 (germline): LGHNT, FRNRAP. With 5 bases removed from V and 3 bases from J, the gap between germline ends came to 13 bases. This CDR3 is built from 14 residues. The CDR3 DNA sequence: TGTGCTAGTGGTAGATCCAGCGGCGACACTGAAGCTTTCTTT. Its translation is CASGRSSGDTEAFF.

To note about this clonotype: Its ends do not fully match the called genes, so a read error is possible. The rearrangement joins TRBV12-3 or TRBV12-4 to TRBJ2-6; perhaps TRBD2 as D (6 bases). CDR3 size: 17 residues. CDR3 coding DNA: TGTGCCACCAGTCCGGGACTGGGACCCTCTGGGGCCAACGTCCTGACTTTC. It translates to CATSPGLGPSGANVLTF.

The chain is built from TRBV7-2 and TRBJ2-7; the match to TRBD2 covers 8 bases. The trim removed 4 bases at V and 0 bases at J, leaving 8 bases unmatched. CDR3 length equals 16 residues. Germline V gene lookup returns CDR1 SGHTA and CDR2 FQGNSA. As DNA, the CDR3 is TGTGCCAGCAGCTCCGCTTTAGCGGGGAGCTCCTACGAGCAGTACTTC. Residues: CASSSALAGSSYEQYF.

The CDR3 coding sequence is TGCAGCGTTGAGTCCGGGATCGGGACCGATACGCAGTATTTT. It yields the protein CSVESGIGTDTQYF. The V call is TRBV29-1, the J call TRBJ2-3; the D call may be TRBD1 or TRBD2 (5 bases each). V lost 3 bases and J lost 6, with 16 bases in between. The germline CDR1 and CDR2 sequences are SQVTM and ANQGSEA. CDR3 length equals 14 residues.

The V gene is TRBV20-1, the J gene TRBJ2-2; 7 nucleotides agree with TRBD1. V was pared by 3 bases and J by 5 bases, with 0 bases of the junction left unmatched. The CDR3 consists of 12 residues. Germline CDR1 DFQATT, CDR2 SNEGSKA (reference sequence). CDR3 residues: CSARTGTGELFF. The CDR3 coding sequence is TGCAGTGCTAGGACAGGGACCGGGGAGCTGTTTTTT.

The chain recombines TRBV20-1 with TRBJ1-5; D remains ambiguous. This CDR3 has 13 amino acids. V was trimmed by 2 bases and J by 3 bases, leaving 8 bases between them. Germline V gene lookup returns CDR1 DFQATT and CDR2 SNEGSKA (reference sequence). CDR3 sequence reads: CSARQAFNQPQHF. The CDR3 DNA is TGCAGTGCTAGACAGGCGTTCAATCAGCCCCAGCATTTT.

The V gene is TRBV7-3, the J gene TRBJ2-6; D unresolved. The CDR3 spans 19 residues. The V end lost 5 bases, the J end lost 0 bases, and 20 bases lay between the germline ends. CDR1 and CDR2 (germline): SGHTA, FQGTGA. This chain's CDR3 is CASSPSPTVLGSGANVLTF. The DNA for the CDR3 is TGTGCCAGCAGCCCCTCCCCCACAGTACTTGGCTCTGGGGCCAACGTCCTGACTTTC.

The genes are TRBV3-1 and TRBJ2-2; no clear D gene. CDR3 length equals 11 residues. Trimming shortened V by 8 bases and J by 7 bases, and 8 bases separated the two germline ends. Germline-derived CDR1 and CDR2 are LGHDT and YNNKEL (reference sequence). The CDR3 nucleotides read TGTGCCAGCTCATCTCACGGGGAGCTGTTTTTT. Translated: CASSSHGELFF.

This chain joins TRBV21-1 and TRBJ1-1. TRBV21-1 is marked as a pseudogene. CDR3 length: 12 residues. CDR3 nucleotides: TGTGCCAGCAGCAAAGAAGTGGGTGAAGCTTTCTTT. The encoded protein is CASSKEVGEAFF.

The chain is built from TRBV24-1 and TRBJ2-7; D might be TRBD1 (6 bases). Germline V lookup: CDR1 KGHDR, CDR2 SFDVKD. The CDR3 length is 15 residues. Deletions cut 7 bases from V and 6 bases from J, with 21 bases between. DNA for the CDR3: TGTGCCACCAGCCAGACAGGAGTCCTCCCGGTCGAGCAGTACTTC. It is translated as CATSQTGVLPVEQYF.

A single count supports this clonotype. The chain has TRBV18 and TRBJ2-5; perhaps TRBD2 as D (6 bases). The V end was cut by 4 bases, the J end by 1 base, with 10 bases between. The CDR3 has 14 residues. Germline-derived CDR1 and CDR2 are KGHSH and LQKENI. CDR3 region: CASSLGLGQETQYF. Written as DNA, the CDR3 is TGTGCCAGCTCACTGGGACTCGGCCAAGAGACCCAGTACTTC. The variable domain in full, with the rest retrieved from reference TRBV18 and TRBJ2-5, is NAGVMQNPRHLVRRRGQEARLRCSPMKGHSHVYWYRQLPEEGLKFMVYLQKENIIDESGMPKERFSAEFPKEGPSILRIQQVVRGDSAAYFCASSLGLGQETQYFGPGTRLLVL.

The CDR3 sequence: CASTSPAGDTDTQYF. The CDR3 bases are TGTGCCAGCACCAGCCCCGCTGGAGACACAGATACGCAGTATTTT. This chain connects TRBV28 to TRBJ2-3; D gene unclear. The CDR3 has 15 amino acids. V lost 7 bases and J 2 bases, leaving 16 bases between the germline ends. Germline V gene sequence: CDR1 MDHEN, CDR2 SYDVKM.

The gene calls are TRBV20-1 and TRBJ1-5, with no clear D. This CDR3 is 13 amino acids long. Germline CDR1 DFQATT, CDR2 SNEGSKA (reference sequence). Trimming cost V 0 bases and J 7 bases, with 10 bases left between them. CDR3 amino acids: CSARDIPGQPQHF. CDR3 in DNA: TGCAGTGCTAGAGATATCCCCGGGCAGCCCCAGCATTTT.